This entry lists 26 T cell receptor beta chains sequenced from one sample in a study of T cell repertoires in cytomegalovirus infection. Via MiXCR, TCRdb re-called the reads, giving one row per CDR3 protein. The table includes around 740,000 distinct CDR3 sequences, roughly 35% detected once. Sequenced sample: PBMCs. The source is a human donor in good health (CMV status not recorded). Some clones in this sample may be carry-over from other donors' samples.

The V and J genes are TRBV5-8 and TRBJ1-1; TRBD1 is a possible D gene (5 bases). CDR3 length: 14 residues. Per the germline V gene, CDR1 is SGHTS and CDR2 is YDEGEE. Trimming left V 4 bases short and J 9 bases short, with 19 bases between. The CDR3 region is CASSHPQRGPKAFF. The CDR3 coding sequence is TGTGCCAGCAGCCATCCTCAGAGGGGCCCAAAAGCTTTCTTT.

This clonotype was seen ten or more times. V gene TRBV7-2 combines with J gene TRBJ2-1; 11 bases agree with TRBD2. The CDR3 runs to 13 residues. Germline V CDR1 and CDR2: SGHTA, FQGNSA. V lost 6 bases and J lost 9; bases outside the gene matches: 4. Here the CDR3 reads CASRLAGVLEQFF. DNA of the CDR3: TGTGCCAGCAGACTAGCGGGAGTTCTTGAGCAGTTCTTC.

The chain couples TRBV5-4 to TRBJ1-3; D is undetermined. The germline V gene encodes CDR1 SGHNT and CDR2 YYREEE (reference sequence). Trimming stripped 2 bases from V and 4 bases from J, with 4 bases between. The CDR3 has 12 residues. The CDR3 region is CASSFDGNTIYF. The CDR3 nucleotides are TGTGCCAGCAGCTTCGACGGAAACACCATATATTTT.

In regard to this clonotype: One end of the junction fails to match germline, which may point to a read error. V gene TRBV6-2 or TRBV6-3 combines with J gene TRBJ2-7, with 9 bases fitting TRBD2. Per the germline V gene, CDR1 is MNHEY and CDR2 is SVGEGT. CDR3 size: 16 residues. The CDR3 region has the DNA TGCTGCAGCGCCAGAGCTCTACTAGCGGGTGGCTACGAGCAGTACTTC. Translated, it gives CCSARALLAGGYEQYF.

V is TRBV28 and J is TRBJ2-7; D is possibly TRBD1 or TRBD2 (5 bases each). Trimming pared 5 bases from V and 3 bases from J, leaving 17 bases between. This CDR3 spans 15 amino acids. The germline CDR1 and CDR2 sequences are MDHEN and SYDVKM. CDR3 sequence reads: CASSDPGGRGYEQYF. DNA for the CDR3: TGTGCCAGCAGTGACCCTGGGGGTAGGGGCTACGAGCAGTACTTC.

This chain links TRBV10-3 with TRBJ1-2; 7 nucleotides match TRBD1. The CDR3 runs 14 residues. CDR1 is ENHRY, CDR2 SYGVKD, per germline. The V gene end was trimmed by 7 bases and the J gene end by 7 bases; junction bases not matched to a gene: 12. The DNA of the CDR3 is TGTGCCATCACGGGGGACAGCCTTATTGGTGGCTACACCTTC. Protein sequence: CAITGDSLIGGYTF.

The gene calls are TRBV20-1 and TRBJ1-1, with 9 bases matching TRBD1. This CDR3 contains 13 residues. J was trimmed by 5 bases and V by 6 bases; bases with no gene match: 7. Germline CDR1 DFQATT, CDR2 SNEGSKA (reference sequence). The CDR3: CSAPGQGGTEAFF. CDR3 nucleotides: TGCAGTGCGCCGGGACAGGGAGGGACTGAAGCTTTCTTT.

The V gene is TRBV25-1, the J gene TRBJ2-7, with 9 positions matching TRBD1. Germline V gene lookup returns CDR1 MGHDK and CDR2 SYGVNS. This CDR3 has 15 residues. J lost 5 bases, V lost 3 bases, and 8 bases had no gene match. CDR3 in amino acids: CASSDPGQGGHEQYF. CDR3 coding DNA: TGTGCCAGCAGTGACCCGGGACAGGGAGGACACGAGCAGTACTTC.

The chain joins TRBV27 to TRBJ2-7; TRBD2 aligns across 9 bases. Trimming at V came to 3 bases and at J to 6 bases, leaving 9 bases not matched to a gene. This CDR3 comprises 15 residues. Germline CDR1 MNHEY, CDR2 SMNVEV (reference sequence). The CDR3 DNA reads TGTGCCAGCAGTTTGCGCCTAGCGGGGAACGGCGAGCAGTACTTC. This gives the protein CASSLRLAGNGEQYF.

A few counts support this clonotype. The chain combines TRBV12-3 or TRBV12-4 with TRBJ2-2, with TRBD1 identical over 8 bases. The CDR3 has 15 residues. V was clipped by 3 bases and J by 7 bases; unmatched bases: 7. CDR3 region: CASSLDRVRYGELFF. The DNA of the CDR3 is TGTGCCAGCAGTTTGGACAGGGTTCGATACGGGGAGCTGTTTTTT.

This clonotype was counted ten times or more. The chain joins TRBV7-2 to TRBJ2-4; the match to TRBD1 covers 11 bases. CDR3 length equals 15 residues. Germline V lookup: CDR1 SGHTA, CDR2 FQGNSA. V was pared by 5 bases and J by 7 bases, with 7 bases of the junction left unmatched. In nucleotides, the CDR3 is TGTGCCAGCAGCCAGGACAGGGGGCTCCGGAACATTCAGTACTTC. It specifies CASSQDRGLRNIQYF.

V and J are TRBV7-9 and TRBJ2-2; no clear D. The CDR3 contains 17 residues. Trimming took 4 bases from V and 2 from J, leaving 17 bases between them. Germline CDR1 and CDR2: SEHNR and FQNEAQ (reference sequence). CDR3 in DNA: TGTGCCAGCAGCTCCGGACGAATAGGTGGAAACACCGGGGAGCTGTTTTTT. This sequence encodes CASSSGRIGGNTGELFF.

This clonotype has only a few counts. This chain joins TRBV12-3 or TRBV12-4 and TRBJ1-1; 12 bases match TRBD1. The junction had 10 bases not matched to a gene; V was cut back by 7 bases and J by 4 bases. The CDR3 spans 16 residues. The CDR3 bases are TGTGCCAGCACTACCTGGGACAGGGGGCTTGGCACTGAAGCTTTCTTT. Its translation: CASTTWDRGLGTEAFF.

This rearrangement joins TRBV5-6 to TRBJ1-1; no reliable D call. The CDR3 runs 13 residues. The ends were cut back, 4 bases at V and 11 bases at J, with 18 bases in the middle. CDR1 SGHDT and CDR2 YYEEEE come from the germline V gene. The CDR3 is CASSARAALGAFF. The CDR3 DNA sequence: TGTGCCAGCAGCGCCCGGGCCGCCCTGGGGGCTTTCTTT.

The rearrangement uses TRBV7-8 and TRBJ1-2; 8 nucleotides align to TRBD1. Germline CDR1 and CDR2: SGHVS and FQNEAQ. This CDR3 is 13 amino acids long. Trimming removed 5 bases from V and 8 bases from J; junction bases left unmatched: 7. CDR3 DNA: TGTGCCAGCAGCCCCGACAGGGGCTGGGGCTACACCTTC. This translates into CASSPDRGWGYTF.

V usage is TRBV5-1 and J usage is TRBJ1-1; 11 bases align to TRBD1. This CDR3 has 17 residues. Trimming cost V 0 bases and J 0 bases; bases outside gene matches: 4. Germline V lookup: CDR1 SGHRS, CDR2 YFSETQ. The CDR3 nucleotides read TGCGCCAGCAGCTTGGGGGACAGGGGGGGATTGAACACTGAAGCTTTCTTT. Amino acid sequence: CASSLGDRGGLNTEAFF.

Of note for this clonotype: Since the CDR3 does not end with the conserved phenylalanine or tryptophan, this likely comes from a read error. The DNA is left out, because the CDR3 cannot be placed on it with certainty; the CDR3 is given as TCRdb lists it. The CDR3 sequence: CASSLVMTAESFV. The chain carries TRBV12-3 or TRBV12-4 and TRBJ1-1. The length of the CDR3 is 13 amino acids, counting both ends.

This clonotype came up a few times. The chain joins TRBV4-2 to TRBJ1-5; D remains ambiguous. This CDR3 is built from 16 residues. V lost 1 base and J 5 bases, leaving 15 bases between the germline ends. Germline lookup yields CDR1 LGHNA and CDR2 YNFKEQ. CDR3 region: CASSQGRRQTDQPQHF. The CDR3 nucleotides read TGTGCCAGCAGCCAAGGTAGGCGCCAGACCGATCAGCCCCAGCATTTT.

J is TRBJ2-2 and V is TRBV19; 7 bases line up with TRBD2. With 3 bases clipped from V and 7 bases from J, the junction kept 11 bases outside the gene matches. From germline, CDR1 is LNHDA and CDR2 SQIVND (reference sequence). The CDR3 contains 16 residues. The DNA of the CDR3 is TGTGCCAGTAGTATGGGTGGCGGGAGAGAAGGCGGGGAGCTGTTTTTT. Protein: CASSMGGGREGGELFF.

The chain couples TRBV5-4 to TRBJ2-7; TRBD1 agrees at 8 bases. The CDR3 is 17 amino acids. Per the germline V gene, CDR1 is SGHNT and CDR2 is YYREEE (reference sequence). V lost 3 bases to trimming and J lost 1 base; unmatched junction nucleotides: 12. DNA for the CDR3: TGTGCCAGCAGCTCCTCGGGACGTACAGGGGGGTCCTACGAGCAGTACTTC. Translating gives CASSSSGRTGGSYEQYF.

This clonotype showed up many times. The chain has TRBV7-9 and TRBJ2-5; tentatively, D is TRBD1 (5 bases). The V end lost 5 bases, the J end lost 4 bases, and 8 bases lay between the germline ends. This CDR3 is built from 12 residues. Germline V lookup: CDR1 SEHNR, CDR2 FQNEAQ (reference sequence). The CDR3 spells CASSNDRETQYF. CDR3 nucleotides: TGTGCCAGCAGCAACGACAGAGAGACCCAGTACTTC.

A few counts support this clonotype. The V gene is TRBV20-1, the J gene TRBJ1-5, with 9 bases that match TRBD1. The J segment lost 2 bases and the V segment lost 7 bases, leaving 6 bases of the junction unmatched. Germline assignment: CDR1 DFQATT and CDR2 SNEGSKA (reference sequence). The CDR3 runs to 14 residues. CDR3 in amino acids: CSVLRTGGNQPQHF. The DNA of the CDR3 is TGCAGTGTTCTCAGGACAGGGGGCAATCAGCCCCAGCATTTT.

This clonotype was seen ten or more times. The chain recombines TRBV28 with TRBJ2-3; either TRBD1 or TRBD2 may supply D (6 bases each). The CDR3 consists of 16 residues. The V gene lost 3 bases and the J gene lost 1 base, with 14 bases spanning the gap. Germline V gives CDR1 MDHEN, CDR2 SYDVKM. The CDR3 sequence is CASSLKGGMGTDTQYF. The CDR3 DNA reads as TGTGCCAGCAGTTTGAAGGGGGGCATGGGCACAGATACGCAGTATTTT.

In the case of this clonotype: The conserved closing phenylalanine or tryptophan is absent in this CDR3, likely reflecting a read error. CDR3 residues: CASSRDGLAGGDNEQFC. The CDR3 nucleotides are TGTGCCAGCAGCCGGGACGGTCTAGCGGGAGGGGACAATGAGCAGTTCTGC. The V call is TRBV27, the J call TRBJ2-1; TRBD2 agrees at 12 bases. The CDR3 is made up of 17 amino acids. The junction had 11 bases not matched to a gene; V was cut back by 6 bases and J by 5 bases. CDR1 and CDR2 (germline): MNHEY, SMNVEV (reference sequence).

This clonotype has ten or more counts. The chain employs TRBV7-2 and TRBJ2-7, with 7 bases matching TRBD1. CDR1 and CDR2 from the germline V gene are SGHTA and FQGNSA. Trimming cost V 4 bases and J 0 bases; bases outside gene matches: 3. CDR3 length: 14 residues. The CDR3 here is CASSSGTASYEQYF. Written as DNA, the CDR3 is TGTGCCAGCAGCTCTGGGACAGCCTCCTACGAGCAGTACTTC. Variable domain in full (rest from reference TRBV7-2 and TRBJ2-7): GAGVSQSPSNKVTEKGKDVELRCDPISGHTALYWYRQSLGQGLEFLIYFQGNSAPDKSGLPSDRFSAERTGGSVSTLTIQRTQQEDSAVYLCASSSGTASYEQYFGPGTRLTVT.

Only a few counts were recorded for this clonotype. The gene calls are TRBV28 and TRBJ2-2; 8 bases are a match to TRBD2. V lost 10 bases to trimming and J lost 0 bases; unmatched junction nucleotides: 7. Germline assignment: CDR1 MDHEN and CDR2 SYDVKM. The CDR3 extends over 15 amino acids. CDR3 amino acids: CATGGRRPNTGELFF. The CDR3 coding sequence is TGTGCCACGGGGGGGAGGCGTCCGAACACCGGGGAGCTGTTTTTT.